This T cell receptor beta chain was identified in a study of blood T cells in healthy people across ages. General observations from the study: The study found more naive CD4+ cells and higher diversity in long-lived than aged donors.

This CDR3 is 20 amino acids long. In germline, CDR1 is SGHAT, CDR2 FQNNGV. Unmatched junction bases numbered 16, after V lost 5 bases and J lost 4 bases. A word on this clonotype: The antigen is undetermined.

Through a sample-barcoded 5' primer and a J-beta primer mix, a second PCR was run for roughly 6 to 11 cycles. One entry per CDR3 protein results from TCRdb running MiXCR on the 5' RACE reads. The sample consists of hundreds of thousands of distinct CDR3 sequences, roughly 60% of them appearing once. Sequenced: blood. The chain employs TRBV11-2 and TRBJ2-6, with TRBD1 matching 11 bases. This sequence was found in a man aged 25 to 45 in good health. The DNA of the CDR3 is TGTGCCAGCAGCACAGGACAGGGGGCGGGCCCACGGTCCGGGGCCAACGTCCTGACTTTC. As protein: CASSTGQGAGPRSGANVLTF.